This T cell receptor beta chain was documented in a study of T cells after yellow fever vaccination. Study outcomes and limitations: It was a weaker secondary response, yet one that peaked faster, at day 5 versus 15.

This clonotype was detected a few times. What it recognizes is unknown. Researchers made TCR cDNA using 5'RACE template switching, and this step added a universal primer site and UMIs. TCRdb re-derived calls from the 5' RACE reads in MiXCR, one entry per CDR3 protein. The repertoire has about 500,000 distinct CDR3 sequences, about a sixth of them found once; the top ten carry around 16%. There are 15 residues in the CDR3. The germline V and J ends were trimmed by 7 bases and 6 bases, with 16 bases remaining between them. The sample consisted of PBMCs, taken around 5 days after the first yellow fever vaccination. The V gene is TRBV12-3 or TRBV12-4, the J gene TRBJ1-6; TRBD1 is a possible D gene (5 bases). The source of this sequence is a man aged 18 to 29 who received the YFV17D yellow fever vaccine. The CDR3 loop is CASTLGTIANSPLHF. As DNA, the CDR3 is TGTGCCAGCACCCTGGGGACGATAGCTAATTCACCCCTCCACTTT.